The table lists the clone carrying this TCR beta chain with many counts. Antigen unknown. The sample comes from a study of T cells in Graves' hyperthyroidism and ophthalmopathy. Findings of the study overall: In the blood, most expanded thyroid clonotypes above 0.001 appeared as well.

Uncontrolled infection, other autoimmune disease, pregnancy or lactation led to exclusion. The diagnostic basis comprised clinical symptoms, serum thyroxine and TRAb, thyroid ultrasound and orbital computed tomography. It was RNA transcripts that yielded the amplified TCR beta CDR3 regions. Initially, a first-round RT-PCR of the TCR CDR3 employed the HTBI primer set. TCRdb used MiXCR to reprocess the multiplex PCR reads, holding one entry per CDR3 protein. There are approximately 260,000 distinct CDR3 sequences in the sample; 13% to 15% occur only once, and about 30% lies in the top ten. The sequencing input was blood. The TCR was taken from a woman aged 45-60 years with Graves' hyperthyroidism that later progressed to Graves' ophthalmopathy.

The CDR3 region is CAWSEGGLNEKLFF. CDR3 DNA sequence: TGTGCCTGGAGTGAAGGTGGCCTTAATGAAAAACTGTTTTTT. The V gene is TRBV30, the J gene TRBJ1-4; D not resolved. Germline V gene sequence: CDR1 GTSNPN, CDR2 SVGIG (reference sequence). The CDR3 is made up of 14 amino acids. With 1 base removed from V and 4 bases from J, the gap between germline ends came to 10 bases.